Listed below are T cell receptor beta chains from one sample, sequenced in a study of blood T cell repertoires in COVID-19. The protocol was immunoSEQ multiplex PCR, while the TCRdb copy is restricted to in-frame clones and leaves out a portion. Altogether about 140,000 clones are present, approximately 88% being singletons, with the ten largest covering roughly 1.5%. Sequencing input: peripheral blood. These receptors all stem from a woman aged 50 to 60 with acute or convalescent COVID-19. The CDR3 runs from the conserved cysteine through the conserved F or W. Each record gives: V gene, clone size, J gene, D gene, CDR3 protein, CDR3 DNA. D genes are given only for firm matches. Not all rows give a size; the values are once, few, many and, for expanded clones, a class.

TRBV4-1	.	TRBJ2-7	TRBD2	CASSPLAGGPQEQYF	TGCGCCAGCAGCCCGTTAGCGGGAGGGCCGCAAGAGCAGTACTTC
TRBV7-7	once	TRBJ2-5	.	CASSPIETQYF	TGTGCTAGCAGTCCCATAGAGACCCAGTACTTC
TRBV28	few	TRBJ1-4	TRBD1	CASSLGLTGVDEKLFF	TGTGCCAGCAGTTTAGGTCTCACAGGGGTGGATGAAAAACTGTTTTTT
TRBV11-2	.	TRBJ2-1	.	CASSPTSGPAYNEQFF	TGTGCCAGCAGCCCCACCAGCGGGCCGGCCTACAATGAGCAGTTCTTC
TRBV29-1	.	TRBJ1-2	.	CSVEDRRRGEGYGYTF	TGCAGCGTTGAAGATAGGAGGCGCGGGGAGGGCTATGGCTACACCTTC
TRBV9	.	TRBJ1-1	.	CASSAENTEAFF	TGTGCCAGCAGCGCAGAGAACACTGAAGCTTTCTTT
TRBV4-2	.	TRBJ1-6	TRBD1	CASSQGSQTGGDNSPLHF	TGTGCCAGCAGCCAAGGGAGCCAGACAGGGGGCGACAATTCACCCCTCCACTTT
TRBV5-1	.	TRBJ2-2	TRBD1	CASSYRDRVSGELFF	TGCGCCAGCAGCTACAGGGACAGGGTGTCCGGGGAGCTGTTTTTT
TRBV3-1/TRBV3-2	.	TRBJ2-5	TRBD1	CAIARTGVLRETQYF	TGTGCCATTGCTAGGACAGGGGTGTTGAGGGAGACCCAGTACTTC
TRBV5-6	.	TRBJ2-7	.	CASSIREASSYEQYF	TGTGCCAGCAGCATCCGAGAGGCCAGCTCCTACGAGCAGTACTTC
TRBV28	.	TRBJ1-6	.	CASSSRQVVENSPLHF	TGTGCCAGCAGCTCCCGACAGGTCGTAGAGAATTCACCCCTCCACTTT
TRBV14	.	TRBJ1-2	.	CASSQDLTAPNYGYTF	TGTGCCAGCAGCCAAGACCTAACAGCCCCTAACTATGGCTACACCTTC
TRBV5-1	.	TRBJ1-1	.	CASSSNRVTEAFF	TGCGCCAGCAGCTCTAACAGGGTCACTGAAGCTTTCTTT
TRBV6-5	.	TRBJ1-1	.	CASSFSWRPNTEAFF	TGTGCCAGCAGTTTCTCTTGGCGGCCGAACACTGAAGCTTTCTTT
TRBV6-1	.	TRBJ2-7	.	CASSERSSLSYEQYF	TGTGCCAGCAGTGAAAGGTCTAGCCTCTCCTACGAGCAGTACTTC
TRBV15	few	TRBJ2-5	.	CATSKGGGTPEETQYF	TGTGCCACCAGCAAGGGGGGAGGGACACCCGAAGAGACCCAGTACTTC
TRBV7-8	.	TRBJ2-2	.	CASSFGGRGTGELFF	TGTGCCAGCAGCTTCGGGGGGCGCGGCACCGGGGAGCTGTTTTTT
TRBV6-2/TRBV6-3	.	TRBJ1-1	.	CASSYSMGHPLTAFF	TGTGCCAGCAGTTACTCAATGGGACACCCACTGACAGCTTTCTTT
TRBV28	.	TRBJ2-7	.	CASRAPSRYEQYF	TGTGCCAGCAGGGCCCCTAGTCGCTACGAGCAGTACTTC
TRBV5-4	.	TRBJ1-3	TRBD1	CASSTDRGLGNTIYF	TGTGCCAGCAGTACGGACAGGGGGCTTGGAAACACCATATATTTT
TRBV9	.	TRBJ2-1	.	CASSVGQYNEQFF	TGTGCCAGCAGCGTAGGCCAGTACAATGAGCAGTTCTTC
TRBV18	.	TRBJ2-7	.	CASSPPGEGLEQYF	TGTGCCAGCTCACCCCCGGGTGAGGGCCTTGAGCAGTACTTC
TRBV23-1	.	TRBJ2-1	TRBD1	CASSQGSPGQGNNEQFF	TGCGCCAGCAGTCAAGGATCACCGGGACAGGGGAACAATGAGCAGTTCTTC
TRBV11-1	once	TRBJ2-7	.	CASSQGTGFWYEQYF	TGTGCCAGCAGCCAAGGAACAGGGTTTTGGTACGAGCAGTACTTC
TRBV7-8	.	TRBJ1-3	TRBD1	CASSLATGYSGNTIYF	TGTGCCAGCAGCTTAGCGACAGGGTACTCTGGAAACACCATATATTTT
TRBV27	.	TRBJ1-1	TRBD1	CASSMTGAGTEAFF	TGTGCCAGCAGTATGACAGGGGCGGGGACTGAAGCTTTCTTT